Following are 25 T cell receptor beta chains from one sample sequenced in a study of CD8 T cells in Susac syndrome. When the RNA was reverse transcribed, random hexamers were used with an input of about 0.5 to 1 ug. TCRdb re-called the immunoSEQ multiplex PCR reads through MiXCR, storing one row per CDR3 protein. Here the sample spans fewer than 35,000 distinct CDR3 sequences, approximately 94% being singletons. The sequenced sample was CD8+ T cells from PBMCs. These receptors all stem from a human donor in good health.

The V call is TRBV5-8, the J call TRBJ2-3; 13 bases fit TRBD2. Germline loops: CDR1 SGHTS, CDR2 YDEGEE. After removal of 2 bases from V and 3 bases from J, the junction contained 3 bases not matched to a gene. This CDR3 region has 16 residues. CDR3 protein: CASSLLAGGPTDTQYF. As DNA, the CDR3 is TGTGCCAGCAGCTTACTAGCGGGGGGGCCAACAGATACGCAGTATTTT.

The chain couples TRBV10-3 to TRBJ2-1; 7 bases align to TRBD2. CDR3 length: 14 residues. V shed 2 bases, J shed 2 bases, and the junction held 0 bases outside the gene matches. Germline assignment: CDR1 ENHRY and CDR2 SYGVKD. CDR3 sequence (DNA): TGTGCCATCAGTGAGCGGGGGGCCTACAATGAGCAGTTCTTC. It specifies CAISERGAYNEQFF.

The rearrangement joins TRBV5-4 to TRBJ1-1, with TRBD1 as a possible D gene (6 bases). Germline V lookup: CDR1 SGHNT, CDR2 YYREEE (reference sequence). This CDR3 spans 14 amino acids. V shed 3 bases and J shed 0 bases, with 9 bases lying between them. This CDR3 is CASSWGTLNTEAFF. Here the CDR3 DNA reads TGTGCCAGCAGCTGGGGGACACTGAACACTGAAGCTTTCTTT.

The gene calls are TRBV5-1 and TRBJ1-1; D ambiguous. Per the germline V gene, CDR1 is SGHRS and CDR2 is YFSETQ. The CDR3 has 13 amino acids. Trimming took off 4 bases at V and 2 bases at J, with 9 bases between the two ends. CDR3 residues: CASSPDLNTEAFF. The CDR3 DNA sequence: TGCGCCAGCAGCCCGGACCTAAACACTGAAGCTTTCTTT. The whole variable domain, remainder taken from reference TRBV5-1 and TRBJ1-1, is KAGVTQTPRYLIKTRGQQVTLSCSPISGHRSVSWYQQTPGQGLQFLFEYFSETQRNKGNFPGRFSGRQFSNSRSEMNVSTLELGDSALYLCASSPDLNTEAFFGQGTRLTVV.

CDR3: CASSPLTGFGEQYF. CDR3 bases: TGTGCCAGCAGCCCACTAACAGGGTTCGGCGAGCAGTACTTC. The chain employs TRBV11-2 and TRBJ2-7; D perhaps matches TRBD1 (6 bases). The germline CDR1 and CDR2 sequences are SGHAT and FQNNGV. The CDR3 sequence is 14 residues long. V was trimmed by 5 bases and J by 6 bases, leaving 17 bases between them. Complete variable domain (other parts from reference TRBV11-2 and TRBJ2-7): EAGVAQSPRYKIIEKRQSVAFWCNPISGHATLYWYQQILGQGPKLLIQFQNNGVVDDSQLPKDRFSAERLKGVDSTLKIQPAKLEDSAVYLCASSPLTGFGEQYFGPGTRLTVT.

This clonotype appeared once. The V and J genes are TRBV5-6 and TRBJ2-3, with TRBD2 matching 10 bases. Germline CDR1 is SGHDT and CDR2 is YYEEEE. V was clipped by 3 bases and J by 2 bases; unmatched bases: 9. CDR3 size: 17 residues. In DNA form, the CDR3 reads TGTGCCAGCAGCTCGGTAGCGGGGGGCACACCCACAGATACGCAGTATTTT. This encodes CASSSVAGGTPTDTQYF.

The chain is built from TRBV6-5 and TRBJ2-1; 9 nucleotides agree with TRBD1. Germline loops: CDR1 MNHEY, CDR2 SVGAGI. Losses at the gene ends were 2 bases for V and 8 bases for J; bases not matched to a gene: 4. This CDR3 spans 14 amino acids. CDR3: CASSYHGTGYEQFF. The CDR3 region has the DNA TGTGCCAGCAGTTACCACGGGACAGGGTATGAGCAGTTCTTC.

This clonotype was counted between two and nine times. The chain combines TRBV2 with TRBJ2-7; maybe TRBD1 (6 bases). V was pared by 2 bases and J by 3 bases, with 11 bases between. The germline CDR1 and CDR2 sequences are SNHLY and FYNNEI. This CDR3 comprises 14 residues. The CDR3 is CASSELGAVYEQYF. The CDR3 DNA sequence: TGTGCCAGCAGTGAATTGGGGGCCGTCTACGAGCAGTACTTC.

This clonotype was seen a handful of times. The chain is built from TRBV7-9 and TRBJ1-2; D call uncertain. The CDR3 loop spans 14 amino acids. V shed 1 base and J shed 2 bases, with 8 bases lying between them. The germline gives CDR1 SEHNR, CDR2 FQNEAQ (reference sequence). CDR3 in amino acids: CASSLVNINYGYTF. CDR3 nucleotide sequence: TGTGCCAGCAGCTTAGTCAACATCAACTATGGCTACACCTTC.

This chain links TRBV7-2 with TRBJ1-2; possibly TRBD1 for D (5 bases). Deletions cut 5 bases from V and 4 bases from J, with 11 bases between. The CDR3 length is 13 residues. CDR1 and CDR2 from the germline V gene are SGHTA and FQGNSA. In nucleotides, the CDR3 is TGTGCCAGCAGCAGAGGACAACTCTATGGCTACACCTTC. Its protein product is CASSRGQLYGYTF.

The rearrangement uses TRBV7-9 and TRBJ2-3; 7 positions agree with TRBD2. CDR1 and CDR2 from the germline V gene are SEHNR and FQNEAQ (reference sequence). V shed 2 bases and J 1 base; nucleotides not matched to a gene: 3. The CDR3 spans 15 residues. The CDR3 sequence: CASSLQRGRTDTQYF. For the CDR3, the DNA is TGTGCCAGCAGCTTACAGCGGGGCCGCACAGATACGCAGTATTTT.

The chain combines TRBV7-9 with TRBJ1-6; maybe TRBD1 (5 bases). CDR3 size: 14 residues. Trimming left V 5 bases short and J 7 bases short, with 12 bases between. Germline V CDR1 and CDR2: SEHNR, FQNEAQ (reference sequence). CDR3 DNA sequence: TGTGCCAGCAGCACTGACAGCGAAAATTCACCCCTCCACTTT. Translating gives CASSTDSENSPLHF.

This chain connects TRBV29-1 to TRBJ1-1; TRBD1 aligns across 7 bases. The junction had 7 bases not matched to a gene; V was cut back by 7 bases and J by 5 bases. Germline-derived CDR1 and CDR2 are SQVTM and ANQGSEA. The CDR3 loop spans 12 amino acids. In nucleotides, the CDR3 is TGCAGCGGAGGGGGCCGGGGGACTGAAGCTTTCTTT. Translation: CSGGGRGTEAFF.

The chain links TRBV15 to TRBJ2-7; D may correspond to TRBD1 or TRBD2 (5 bases each). The CDR3 covers 13 residues. CDR1 is LNHNV, CDR2 YYDKDF, per germline (reference sequence). Deletions cut 2 bases from V and 7 bases from J, with 12 bases between. As DNA, the CDR3 is TGTGCCACCAGCAGACCGGGACGCCGGGAGCAGTACTTC. This sequence encodes CATSRPGRREQYF.

V and J are TRBV29-1 and TRBJ1-1, with 9 bases that match TRBD1. The germline V gene encodes CDR1 SQVTM and CDR2 ANQGSEA. The CDR3 is 13 amino acids. V shed 7 bases and J 8 bases; nucleotides not matched to a gene: 11. The CDR3: CSARTGELREAFF. The CDR3 DNA is TGCAGCGCACGGACAGGGGAGCTCCGCGAAGCTTTCTTT.

This rearrangement joins TRBV3-1 to TRBJ1-4, with D tentatively TRBD1 (5 bases). This CDR3 comprises 15 residues. V lost 0 bases and J 7 bases, leaving 12 bases between the germline ends. The germline CDR1 and CDR2 sequences are LGHDT and YNNKEL (reference sequence). CDR3 DNA sequence: TGTGCCAGCAGCCAAGAATCTCCTAGGGGTGAAAAACTGTTTTTT. Translating gives CASSQESPRGEKLFF.

The genes are TRBV18 and TRBJ2-7; 10 bases are a match to TRBD1. Germline CDR1 is KGHSH and CDR2 is LQKENI. The CDR3 has 14 residues. The trim removed 3 bases at V and 3 bases at J, leaving 2 bases unmatched. CDR3 sequence: CASSPDRGGYEQYF. The CDR3 DNA follows: TGTGCCAGCTCACCGGACAGGGGGGGCTACGAGCAGTACTTC.

The J gene is TRBJ1-4, the V gene TRBV12-5; 9 bases align to TRBD1. Trimming cost V 6 bases and J 7 bases; bases outside gene matches: 6. The CDR3 consists of 14 residues. From germline, CDR1 is LGHNT and CDR2 FRNRAP. As DNA, the CDR3 is TGTGCTAGTGGCCCGGGACAGGGATTTGAAAAACTGTTTTTT. This sequence encodes CASGPGQGFEKLFF.

V and J are TRBV7-9 and TRBJ2-4; 9 nucleotides align to TRBD1. In germline, CDR1 is SEHNR, CDR2 FQNEAQ (reference sequence). V lost 3 bases and J lost 9; bases outside the gene matches: 9. The CDR3 is 15 amino acids. The CDR3 DNA reads as TGTGCCAGCAGCTTTTCCCGACAGGGGGTGGGCATTCAGTACTTC. Protein sequence: CASSFSRQGVGIQYF. Looking up the rest from reference TRBV7-9 and TRBJ2-4 gives the full variable domain: DTGVSQNPRHKITKRGQNVTFRCDPISEHNRLYWYRQTLGQGPEFLTYFQNEAQLEKSRLLSDRFSAERPKGSFSTLEIQRTEQGDSAMYLCASSFSRQGVGIQYFGAGTRLSVL.

V usage is TRBV9 and J usage is TRBJ2-7; perhaps TRBD2 as D (6 bases). Trimming cost V 4 bases and J 7 bases, with 15 bases left between them. This CDR3 has 13 amino acids. Germline values: CDR1 SGDLS, CDR2 YYNGEE. In DNA, the CDR3 is TGTGCCAGCAGCCCTGGAGGGGCGGGAGAGCAGTACTTC. Its protein is CASSPGGAGEQYF.

The genes are TRBV21-1 and TRBJ1-1. TRBV21-1 is shown as a pseudogene. The CDR3 runs 15 residues. The CDR3 DNA reads TGTGCCAGCAGCAAACGGCTCCGGAGGAACACTGAAGCTTTCTTT. This translates into CASSKRLRRNTEAFF.

The CDR3 sequence is CASSTRQGNTEAFF. The CDR3, as DNA: TGTGCCAGCAGTACTCGACAGGGGAACACTGAAGCTTTCTTT. This chain connects TRBV25-1 to TRBJ1-1; 7 nucleotides line up with TRBD1. V was clipped by 5 bases and J by 1 base; unmatched bases: 4. Germline lookup yields CDR1 MGHDK and CDR2 SYGVNS. The CDR3 spans 14 residues.

This clonotype has just one count. The J gene is TRBJ2-7, the V gene TRBV6-2 or TRBV6-3; 9 bases align to TRBD1. The CDR3 loop spans 15 amino acids. Germline loops: CDR1 MNHEY, CDR2 SVGEGT. Trimming at V came to 4 bases and at J to 4 bases, leaving 8 bases not matched to a gene. The chain's CDR3 is CASSSTTGGGYEQYF. The CDR3 DNA reads as TGTGCCAGCAGTTCGACCACAGGGGGCGGGTACGAGCAGTACTTC.

As concerns this clonotype: The conserved phenylalanine or tryptophan normally closing the CDR3 is absent here, so this likely arose from a read error. The V gene is TRBV5-1, the J gene TRBJ2-1, with a weak D call TRBD1 (6 bases). V gave up 0 bases and J gave up 4 bases, with 8 bases separating them. CDR3 length equals 14 residues. CDR1 is SGHRS and CDR2 is YFSETQ in the germline V gene. The CDR3 DNA reads TGCGCCAGCAGCTTGGGACAGGCTTACAATGAGCAGTTCTCC. Protein sequence: CASSLGQAYNEQFS.

This clonotype showed up just once. The V call is TRBV6-5, the J call TRBJ2-4, with no clear D. The CDR3 is 14 residues long. Germline V lookup: CDR1 MNHEY, CDR2 SVGAGI. Trimming left V 0 bases short and J 9 bases short, with 12 bases between. CDR3 sequence reads: CASSYSSPIGIQYF. CDR3 DNA: TGTGCCAGCAGTTACTCGAGCCCAATCGGCATTCAGTACTTC.